This passage covers 29 T cell receptor beta chains from one sample sequenced in a study of breast tumors, draining lymph nodes, adjacent tissues. Axillary draining lymph nodes of breast cancer patients supplied the node samples. Each CDR3 protein gets one entry after TCRdb re-called the multiplex PCR reads with MiXCR. In the table there are 200,000 to 250,000 distinct CDR3 sequences, around 34% of which are singletons. The sequencing input was axillary lymph node tissue. These receptor sequences come from a female donor with breast cancer. Some clones in this sample may be carry-over from other donors' samples.

This clonotype was recorded many times. The V and J genes are TRBV5-6 and TRBJ2-5; 7 positions agree with TRBD2. CDR3 length equals 15 residues. Germline V gives CDR1 SGHDT, CDR2 YYEEEE. Trimming at V came to 0 bases and at J to 2 bases, leaving 4 bases not matched to a gene. CDR3 loop: CASSLGLASQETQYF. The CDR3 DNA follows: TGTGCCAGCAGCTTGGGACTAGCTAGTCAAGAGACCCAGTACTTC.

The chain uses TRBV5-1 and TRBJ2-6, with a weak D call TRBD1 (6 bases). CDR1 and CDR2 (germline): SGHRS, YFSETQ. This CDR3 has 17 residues. Trimming took 7 bases from V and 3 from J, leaving 20 bases between them. This chain's CDR3 is CASLRADTGSGANVLTF. CDR3 DNA: TGCGCCAGCCTCCGTGCCGATACAGGGAGTGGGGCCAACGTCCTGACTTTC.

The chain has TRBV19 and TRBJ1-3; D is unresolved. Germline-derived CDR1 and CDR2 are LNHDA and SQIVND (reference sequence). V gave up 1 base and J gave up 8 bases, with 21 bases separating them. This CDR3 comprises 17 residues. The CDR3 reads CASSIALGTNYGYTIYF. As DNA, the CDR3 is TGTGCCAGTAGTATAGCCCTAGGAACGAACTATGGCTACACCATATATTTT.

This clonotype was counted ten times or more. The junction does not match germline at one end; this may be a read error. The J gene is TRBJ1-2, the V gene TRBV6-6; D is ambiguous. CDR3 length: 11 amino acids. The germline CDR1 and CDR2 sequences are MNHNY and SVGAGI (reference sequence). DNA of the CDR3: TGTGCCAGCAGTCACTCTAGTGACTACACCTTC. Translated: CASSHSSDYTF.

This clonotype was detected ten times or more. The rearrangement uses TRBV2 and TRBJ2-1; D is possibly TRBD2 (5 bases). CDR1 and CDR2 (germline): SNHLY, FYNNEI. V gave up 6 bases and J gave up 1 base, with 16 bases separating them. This CDR3 comprises 16 residues. CDR3 nucleotides: TGTGCCAGCAGCCTAAGGTTACGGGATTCCTACAATGAGCAGTTCTTC. Protein product: CASSLRLRDSYNEQFF. The full variable domain, its missing parts supplied by reference TRBV2 and TRBJ2-1, is EPEVTQTPSHQVTQMGQEVILRCVPISNHLYFYWYRQILGQKVEFLVSFYNNEISEKSEIFDDQFSVERPDGSNFTLKIRSTKLEDSAMYFCASSLRLRDSYNEQFFGPGTRLTVL.

The table lists this clonotype with many counts. V usage is TRBV7-9 and J usage is TRBJ2-3; 7 positions agree with TRBD1. The germline gives CDR1 SEHNR, CDR2 FQNEAQ (reference sequence). The CDR3 contains 11 residues. Trimming at V came to 7 bases and at J to 8 bases, leaving 3 bases not matched to a gene. The CDR3: CASNSGGTQYF. The CDR3 nucleotides are TGTGCCAGCAACTCAGGGGGTACGCAGTATTTT.

This clonotype was counted ten times or more. The genes are TRBV10-1 and TRBJ2-3; possibly TRBD2 for D (5 bases). The CDR3 is made up of 13 amino acids. Germline V CDR1 and CDR2: WNHNN, SYGVQD (reference sequence). V lost 4 bases and J lost 5, with 10 bases in between. As DNA, the CDR3 is TGCGCCAGCAGTGTCCTAGCTGAAGATACGCAGTATTTT. Its protein is CASSVLAEDTQYF.

This clonotype was counted at least ten times. V is TRBV7-2 and J is TRBJ2-6; weak D call: TRBD1 (6 bases). This CDR3 is built from 15 residues. V shed 4 bases and J shed 2 bases, with 9 bases lying between them. Germline V gene lookup returns CDR1 SGHTA and CDR2 FQGNSA. The chain's CDR3 is CASSSGATGANVLTF. CDR3 in DNA: TGTGCCAGCAGCTCAGGGGCCACTGGGGCCAACGTCCTGACTTTC.

This clonotype appeared many times. The chain uses TRBV24-1 and TRBJ2-5; TRBD2 matches 9 bases. The CDR3 has 15 amino acids. CDR1 is KGHDR and CDR2 is SFDVKD in the germline V gene. J gave up 5 bases and V 4 bases, and 7 bases lay outside the gene matches. The CDR3 region has the DNA TGTGCCACCAGTGACGGGGGACTAGCCCGGGAGACCCAGTACTTC. Translated, it gives CATSDGGLARETQYF.

The J gene is TRBJ1-3, the V gene TRBV6-1; D is perhaps TRBD1 (5 bases). In germline, CDR1 is MNHNS, CDR2 SASEGT. This CDR3 contains 17 residues. Trimming left V 1 base short and J 4 bases short, with 17 bases between. The CDR3 reads CASSEVGQASWGNTIYF. The CDR3 bases are TGTGCCAGCAGTGAAGTGGGGCAGGCCTCGTGGGGAAACACCATATATTTT.

This clonotype was observed many times. The CDR3 sequence: CSASRGVTYNEQFF. CDR3 sequence (DNA): TGCAGTGCTAGTCGGGGGGTAACCTACAATGAGCAGTTCTTC. The rearrangement uses TRBV20-1 and TRBJ2-1; TRBD2 agrees at 7 bases. Germline V CDR1 and CDR2: DFQATT, SNEGSKA (reference sequence). Trimming at V came to 3 bases and at J to 2 bases, leaving 4 bases not matched to a gene. CDR3 length: 14 residues.

This clonotype was counted ten times or more. V and J are TRBV19 and TRBJ2-6; D gene uncertain. CDR3 size: 13 residues. CDR1 is LNHDA, CDR2 SQIVND, per germline (reference sequence). V was pared by 8 bases and J by 3 bases, with 8 bases between. The CDR3 protein is CASLRFGANVLTF. The CDR3 DNA is TGTGCCAGTTTGAGGTTTGGGGCCAACGTCCTGACTTTC.

Worth noting for this clonotype: A much larger clone lies one base from this, so it may be a read error. The chain employs TRBV11-2 and TRBJ2-5; TRBD1 matches at 7 bases. CDR3 length: 15 amino acids. Germline V gives CDR1 SGHAT, CDR2 FQNNGV. The V segment lost 5 bases and the J segment 1 base; nucleotides outside the gene matches: 7. The DNA for the CDR3 is TGTGCCAGCAGCCCTGGACAGGTCCCCCAAGAGACCCAGTACTTC. This gives the protein CASSPGQVPQETQYF.

The V and J genes are TRBV6-5 and TRBJ2-5, with D tentatively TRBD2 (6 bases). Trimming cost V 5 bases and J 1 base, with 14 bases left between them. This CDR3 has 15 amino acids. Germline CDR1 is MNHEY and CDR2 is SVGAGI. CDR3 sequence (DNA): TGTGCCAGCAGTCCCTCGCGGGGAACCCAAGAGACCCAGTACTTC. It is translated as CASSPSRGTQETQYF.

The table lists this clonotype with many counts. The chain has TRBV2 and TRBJ2-1, with a possible D match to TRBD2 (5 bases). Germline assignment: CDR1 SNHLY and CDR2 FYNNEI. CDR3 length: 16 amino acids. Trimming cost V 1 base and J 0 bases, with 10 bases left between them. Here the CDR3 DNA reads TGTGCCAGCAGTGAAGGGAGGTGGAGCTCCTACAATGAGCAGTTCTTC. Translated: CASSEGRWSSYNEQFF.

This clonotype was observed a single time. The chain recombines TRBV12-3 or TRBV12-4 with TRBJ2-5, with D possibly matching TRBD1 (5 bases). Trimming cost V 1 base and J 3 bases, with 12 bases left between them. The CDR3 runs to 15 residues. DNA for the CDR3: TGTGCCAGCAGTTTAGGGCAGCAGGGCAAAGAGACCCAGTACTTC. It yields the protein CASSLGQQGKETQYF.

This clonotype appeared many times. The chain has TRBV15 and TRBJ2-5, with TRBD1 matching 8 bases. The CDR3 is 14 amino acids. Trimming cost V 3 bases and J 5 bases; bases outside gene matches: 5. Germline V gene sequence: CDR1 LNHNV, CDR2 YYDKDF (reference sequence). CDR3 in amino acids: CATSRPRGQETQYF. CDR3 bases: TGTGCCACCAGCAGGCCCAGGGGGCAGGAGACCCAGTACTTC.

The V gene is TRBV2, the J gene TRBJ2-3; D not resolved. V gave up 9 bases and J gave up 6 bases, with 19 bases separating them. Germline CDR1 reads SNHLY; CDR2 reads FYNNEI. CDR3 length: 14 amino acids. As DNA, the CDR3 is TGTGCCAGGGCTACAGAGAACACCGGGGATACGCAGTATTTT. Its protein product is CARATENTGDTQYF. Combining the CDR3 with reference TRBV2 and TRBJ2-3 gives the whole variable domain EPEVTQTPSHQVTQMGQEVILRCVPISNHLYFYWYRQILGQKVEFLVSFYNNEISEKSEIFDDQFSVERPDGSNFTLKIRSTKLEDSAMYFCARATENTGDTQYFGPGTRLTVL.

The chain links TRBV20-1 to TRBJ1-1; 7 positions agree with TRBD1. The trim removed 3 bases at V and 7 bases at J, leaving 8 bases unmatched. CDR1 and CDR2 (germline): DFQATT, SNEGSKA (reference sequence). The CDR3 is made up of 13 amino acids. Written as DNA, the CDR3 is TGCAGTGCTAGGGCTCAGGGGGTCGGTGAAGCTTTCTTT. It is translated as CSARAQGVGEAFF.

This sequence joins TRBV2 and TRBJ2-1; D is unresolved. This CDR3 spans 10 amino acids. V lost 8 bases to trimming and J lost 10 bases, with 9 bases between them. Germline CDR1 SNHLY, CDR2 FYNNEI. The CDR3 DNA sequence: TGTGCCAGCGGGATGATAGAGCAGTTCTTC. Protein: CASGMIEQFF.

Ten or more counts support this clonotype. The J gene is TRBJ1-5, the V gene TRBV10-2; the match to TRBD1 covers 8 bases. CDR3 length equals 15 residues. Germline trimming cut 6 bases from V and 0 bases from J; bases unmatched to any gene: 4. CDR1 and CDR2 (germline): WSHSY, SAAADI. For the CDR3, the DNA is TGCGCCAGCAGAACAGGGGGTGTTAGCAATCAGCCCCAGCATTTT. Translating gives CASRTGGVSNQPQHF.

Notes on this clonotype: A much larger clonotype is one base distant, so this may be a read error. This chain uses TRBV5-1 with TRBJ1-5; D might be TRBD1 (6 bases). Germline CDR1 reads SGHRS; CDR2 reads YFSETQ. The CDR3 loop spans 15 amino acids. Trimming took 1 base from V and 0 from J, leaving 8 bases between them. In DNA form, the CDR3 reads TGCGCCAGCAGCTTGAGGGGGGATAGCAATCAGCCCCAGCATTTT. It specifies CASSLRGDSNQPQHF.

A note on this clonotype: This may be a read error: a much more frequent sequence differs by one nucleotide. This sequence joins TRBV7-9 and TRBJ2-1, with D maybe TRBD2 (6 bases). The CDR3 has 15 residues. V gave up 4 bases and J gave up 4 bases, with 14 bases separating them. Germline V CDR1 and CDR2: SEHNR, FQNEAQ (reference sequence). CDR3 DNA sequence: TGTGCCAGCAGCTCATCTAGCGTCGGTTACAATGAGCAGTTCTTC. It codes for CASSSSSVGYNEQFF.

This clonotype was seen at least ten times. This chain joins TRBV6-5 and TRBJ1-3; 9 bases align to TRBD1. With V trimmed by 7 bases and J by 4 bases, 5 bases remained unmatched. CDR1 and CDR2 (germline): MNHEY, SVGAGI. The CDR3 extends over 14 amino acids. CDR3 nucleotide sequence: TGTGCCAGCAAGAGGGACAGGGCGGGAAACACCATATATTTT. Its protein product is CASKRDRAGNTIYF.

This clonotype has just a few counts. This chain uses TRBV28 with TRBJ2-7, with TRBD1 matching over 8 bases. V shed 10 bases, J shed 2 bases, and the junction held 7 bases outside the gene matches. CDR1 is MDHEN and CDR2 is SYDVKM in the germline V gene. The CDR3 runs to 13 residues. CDR3 coding DNA: TGTGCCACCAGAGGGACAGGAACCTACGAGCAGTACTTC. It yields the protein CATRGTGTYEQYF.

In its sample, this clonotype was seen a few times. The germline gene is not matched at one end of the junction; a read error may be the cause. The chain uses TRBV20-1 and TRBJ2-1; D unresolved. Looked up from germline, CDR1 is DFQATT and CDR2 is SNEGSKA (reference sequence). The CDR3 length is 14 residues. The CDR3 reads CSAILLSSYSEQFF. Here the CDR3 DNA reads TGCAGTGCTATTCTCCTGAGCTCCTACAGTGAGCAGTTCTTC.

A single count supports this clonotype. A much larger clone differs by one base, so this may be a read error. The chain couples TRBV20-1 to TRBJ2-5; a possible D gene is TRBD1 (7 bases). The ends were cut back, 3 bases at V and 6 bases at J, with 17 bases in the middle. Germline values: CDR1 DFQATT, CDR2 SNEGSKA (reference sequence). The CDR3 is 14 residues long. CDR3 nucleotide sequence: TGCAGTGCTAGTTCCAGGGGGGCTTCAAAGACCCAGTACTTC. The encoded protein is CSASSRGASKTQYF.

This clonotype has a count of ten or more. The gene calls are TRBV11-2 and TRBJ1-6; unclear D gene. V was shortened by 4 bases and J by 7 bases, with 8 bases between the two germline ends. CDR1 and CDR2 (germline): SGHAT, FQNNGV. This CDR3 is 13 amino acids long. The CDR3 DNA is TGTGCCAGCAGCTACACTTTAAATTCACCCCTCCACTTT. This sequence encodes CASSYTLNSPLHF.

This chain uses TRBV2 with TRBJ2-7; perhaps TRBD2 as D (6 bases). Germline-derived CDR1 and CDR2 are SNHLY and FYNNEI. V dropped 4 bases and J dropped 6 bases, with 13 bases sitting between them. The CDR3 loop spans 13 amino acids. The CDR3 loop reads CASSARPSAEQYF. CDR3 bases: TGTGCCAGCAGTGCTAGACCTAGCGCCGAGCAGTACTTC.